Shown below are 25 T cell receptor beta chains from a single sample sequenced in a study of blood T cell repertoires in COVID-19 (dated by TCRdb to about 2020). Library generation was performed with the immunoSEQ multiplex PCR assay. As stored in TCRdb, this immuneACCESS dataset retains in-frame rearrangements with V and J assigned. A fraction of the clones does not appear; measured against another copy, unresolved V genes explain less than half of the discrepancy, and the remainder lacks a known reason. Present in this sample are roughly 140,000 clones, 85% of which were seen just once. The ten most abundant clones make up about 3% of the sample. The specimen sequenced was peripheral blood. These receptor sequences come from a woman in her 40s with active or convalescent COVID-19.

The V call is TRBV29-1, the J call TRBJ2-1; 7 bases map to TRBD2. With V trimmed by 4 bases and J by 3 bases, 3 bases remained unmatched. This CDR3 contains 13 residues. Per the germline V gene, CDR1 is SQVTM and CDR2 is ANQGSEA. Here the CDR3 reads CSVGGRVYNEQFF. The CDR3 DNA follows: TGCAGCGTTGGAGGGAGGGTCTACAATGAGCAGTTCTTC.

This chain uses TRBV27 with TRBJ1-2; 9 nucleotides agree with TRBD1. The CDR3 extends over 15 amino acids. CDR1 and CDR2 from the germline V gene are MNHEY and SMNVEV (reference sequence). J gave up 7 bases and V 5 bases, and 11 bases lay outside the gene matches. DNA for the CDR3: TGTGCCAGCAGTCCCTTTTTGGGACAGGGTAGTGGCTACACCTTC. This sequence encodes CASSPFLGQGSGYTF.

V gene TRBV10-3 combines with J gene TRBJ1-2, with D perhaps matching TRBD1 (6 bases). Germline lookup yields CDR1 ENHRY and CDR2 SYGVKD. The V gene lost 3 bases and the J gene lost 4 bases, with 9 bases spanning the gap. CDR3 size: 13 residues. The DNA for the CDR3 is TGTGCCATCAGTGAATGGACAGCCTATGGCTACACCTTC. Protein sequence: CAISEWTAYGYTF.

V is TRBV5-1 and J is TRBJ1-1; the D is unclear. Trimming pared 0 bases from V and 0 bases from J, leaving 12 bases between. The CDR3 sequence is 16 residues long. Germline-derived CDR1 and CDR2 are SGHRS and YFSETQ. This CDR3 reads CASSLGYTALNTEAFF. The CDR3 bases are TGCGCCAGCAGCTTGGGGTACACAGCTCTGAACACTGAAGCTTTCTTT.

This chain links TRBV10-3 with TRBJ2-5, with 16 positions matching TRBD2. V lost 0 bases and J lost 3; bases outside the gene matches: 1. This CDR3 has 17 amino acids. Germline CDR1 is ENHRY and CDR2 is SYGVKD. The CDR3 bases are TGTGCCATCAGTGAGTCCGGGACTAGCGGGAGGGAAGAGACCCAGTACTTC. Translated, it gives CAISESGTSGREETQYF.

The J gene is TRBJ2-3, the V gene TRBV5-1; maybe TRBD2 (6 bases). V dropped 4 bases and J dropped 4 bases, with 19 bases sitting between them. Germline assignment: CDR1 SGHRS and CDR2 YFSETQ. CDR3 length: 16 residues. CDR3 sequence: CASSLRTRELADTQYF. CDR3 in DNA: TGCGCCAGCAGCCTAAGGACACGGGAGCTGGCAGATACGCAGTATTTT.

The gene calls are TRBV5-5 and TRBJ1-2, with D perhaps matching TRBD1 (5 bases). The CDR3 spans 13 residues. V lost 1 base, J lost 8 bases, and 12 bases lay in between. Per the germline V gene, CDR1 is SGHKS and CDR2 is YYEKEE (reference sequence). For the CDR3, the DNA is TGTGCCAGCAGCTTGTTAGGGGAAAACGGCTACACCTTC. Translating gives CASSLLGENGYTF.

By share of the sample, this clone is medium-sized (0.01 to 0.1%). The chain employs TRBV24-1 and TRBJ2-7; 11 bases agree with TRBD1. The length of the CDR3 is 17 residues. CDR1 KGHDR and CDR2 SFDVKD come from the germline V gene. Trimming took 2 bases from V and 5 from J; bases not matched to a gene: 10. The CDR3 protein is CATSDSPGDRGKNEQYF. Written as DNA, the CDR3 is TGTGCCACCAGTGATTCCCCCGGGGACAGGGGGAAGAACGAGCAGTACTTC.

The chain links TRBV28 to TRBJ1-6; D is possibly TRBD1 (6 bases). Germline CDR1 MDHEN, CDR2 SYDVKM. The CDR3 totals 16 residues. The V end lost 3 bases, the J end lost 7 bases, and 16 bases lay between the germline ends. CDR3 sequence (DNA): TGTGCCAGCAGTTTTATGGGGGGGGCCGGGAATTCACCCCTCCACTTT. Its protein is CASSFMGGAGNSPLHF. The variable domain in full, with the rest retrieved from reference TRBV28 and TRBJ1-6, is DVKVTQSSRYLVKRTGEKVFLECVQDMDHENMFWYRQDPGLGLRLIYFSYDVKMKEKGDIPEGYSVSREKKERFSLILESASTNQTSMYLCASSFMGGAGNSPLHFGNGTRLTVT.

This clone has just a few counts. Here the CDR3 reads CASRPDRDRVGLKGGYTF. In DNA form, the CDR3 reads TGTGCCAGCAGACCCGACCGGGACAGGGTTGGATTGAAAGGCGGCTACACCTTC. This chain connects TRBV28 to TRBJ1-2; 9 bases are a match to TRBD1. CDR3 length equals 18 residues. CDR1 is MDHEN and CDR2 is SYDVKM in the germline V gene. With V trimmed by 6 bases and J by 8 bases, 22 bases remained unmatched.

This clone has only a few counts. The chain uses TRBV5-1 and TRBJ1-1; 9 bases agree with TRBD1. The germline CDR1 and CDR2 sequences are SGHRS and YFSETQ. The length of the CDR3 is 17 residues. Losses at the gene ends were 0 bases for V and 0 bases for J; bases not matched to a gene: 6. CDR3 sequence reads: CASSLGGTGTLNTEAFF. The CDR3 DNA reads TGCGCCAGCAGCTTGGGGGGGACAGGGACCTTGAACACTGAAGCTTTCTTT.

DNA of the CDR3: TGTGCCAGCAGTGAAGGGACACGTCAGCCCCAGCATTTT. Translated: CASSEGTRQPQHF. The rearrangement links TRBV2 to TRBJ1-5; D perhaps matches TRBD1 (5 bases). The V and J ends lost 1 base and 6 bases respectively, with 7 bases between them. The CDR3 runs 13 residues. CDR1 and CDR2 from the germline V gene are SNHLY and FYNNEI.

The chain uses TRBV4-1 and TRBJ2-1, with D possibly TRBD2 on 5 matching bases. CDR3 size: 16 residues. V was cut by 0 bases and J by 5 bases, with 14 bases left in between. Per germline, CDR1 MGHRA and CDR2 YSYEKL. The CDR3 DNA reads as TGCGCCAGCAGCCAAGAGTTACAGCGGAGGAACAATGAGCAGTTCTTC. This gives the protein CASSQELQRRNNEQFF.

The rearrangement uses TRBV19 and TRBJ1-2; 10 bases line up with TRBD1. Germline CDR1 reads LNHDA; CDR2 reads SQIVND (reference sequence). The CDR3 loop spans 14 amino acids. Trimming took 3 bases from V and 8 from J; bases not matched to a gene: 6. The CDR3 DNA reads as TGTGCCAGTAGTATTACCGGACAGGGGGGAGGCTACACCTTC. Amino acids: CASSITGQGGGYTF.

The genes are TRBV28 and TRBJ2-3; D perhaps matches TRBD2 (6 bases). CDR1 is MDHEN and CDR2 is SYDVKM in the germline V gene. The CDR3 totals 14 residues. Trimming removed 5 bases from V and 2 bases from J, with 11 bases in between. The CDR3 sequence is CASSDGGVTDTQYF. CDR3 coding DNA: TGTGCCAGCAGTGACGGGGGAGTCACAGATACGCAGTATTTT.

The gene calls are TRBV29-1 and TRBJ2-5; a possible D gene is TRBD2 (5 bases). The CDR3 is 11 residues long. The V gene's germline CDR1 is SQVTM and CDR2 ANQGSEA. V was trimmed by 4 bases and J by 7 bases, leaving 10 bases between them. CDR3 sequence (DNA): TGCAGCGTTGGGCCAGGAGGGACCCAGTACTTC. Protein: CSVGPGGTQYF. Full variable domain (remainder filled in from reference TRBV29-1 and TRBJ2-5): SAVISQKPSRDICQRGTSLTIQCQVDSQVTMMFWYRQQPGQSLTLIATANQGSEATYESGFVIDKFPISRPNLTFSTLTVSNMSPEDSSIYLCSVGPGGTQYFGPGTRLLVL.

Concerning this clone itself: Other DNA sequences from this sample encode an identical CDR3 as well. The CDR3 reads CASSLGTNYGYTF. DNA of the CDR3: TGCGCCAGCAGTCTTGGCACTAACTATGGCTACACCTTC. The V gene is TRBV4-1, the J gene TRBJ1-2; D unresolved. The germline gives CDR1 MGHRA, CDR2 YSYEKL. The CDR3 is 13 amino acids. Trimming cost V 6 bases and J 0 bases, with 8 bases left between them.

The chain joins TRBV2 to TRBJ1-6; 8 bases are a match to TRBD1. Trimming removed 5 bases from V and 0 bases from J; junction bases left unmatched: 9. The CDR3 consists of 18 residues. Germline-derived CDR1 and CDR2 are SNHLY and FYNNEI. For the CDR3, the DNA is TGTGCCAGCAGTCCCGCGGGACAGGTGAGCTCCTATAATTCACCCCTCCACTTT. Protein product: CASSPAGQVSSYNSPLHF.

The chain recombines TRBV27 with TRBJ2-7; D is undetermined. V was shortened by 5 bases and J by 2 bases, with 16 bases between the two germline ends. The CDR3 totals 15 residues. Germline V CDR1 and CDR2: MNHEY, SMNVEV (reference sequence). The CDR3 region has the DNA TGTGCCAGCAGTCCTACTACCCCCCTTCCCTACGAGCAGTACTTC. It is translated as CASSPTTPLPYEQYF.

This chain joins TRBV27 and TRBJ1-6, with 11 bases matching TRBD1. Germline V lookup: CDR1 MNHEY, CDR2 SMNVEV (reference sequence). V was clipped by 5 bases and J by 8 bases; unmatched bases: 5. This CDR3 has 15 residues. The CDR3 here is CASSPPGQGDSPLHF. The DNA for the CDR3 is TGTGCCAGCAGTCCTCCGGGACAGGGGGATTCACCCCTCCACTTT.

J is TRBJ2-5 and V is TRBV11-3; D remains unclear. CDR1 and CDR2 from the germline V gene are SGHNT and YENEEA. V lost 5 bases and J lost 7, with 14 bases in between. CDR3 length: 13 amino acids. The CDR3 here is CASSAGSAGTQYF. For the CDR3, the DNA is TGTGCCAGCAGCGCTGGCAGCGCCGGGACCCAGTACTTC.

The chain joins TRBV7-9 to TRBJ2-7, with 12 bases matching TRBD2. Per germline, CDR1 SEHNR and CDR2 FQNEAQ (reference sequence). The CDR3 spans 17 residues. The trim removed 1 base at V and 5 bases at J, leaving 9 bases unmatched. This CDR3 reads CASSLGLAGGPYDEQYF. The CDR3 region has the DNA TGTGCCAGCAGCTTAGGGCTAGCGGGAGGGCCTTACGACGAGCAGTACTTC.

The chain combines TRBV28 with TRBJ1-4; D uncertain. The CDR3 consists of 15 residues. V was shortened by 3 bases and J by 6 bases, with 14 bases between the two germline ends. Per the germline V gene, CDR1 is MDHEN and CDR2 is SYDVKM. The CDR3 region is CASSLRGREYEKLFF. The CDR3 coding sequence is TGTGCCAGCAGTTTGCGCGGTCGGGAATATGAAAAACTGTTTTTT.

The J gene is TRBJ2-7, the V gene TRBV10-3; 7 nucleotides align to TRBD1. Trimming took 10 bases from V and 2 from J; bases not matched to a gene: 5. This CDR3 comprises 12 residues. Germline V CDR1 and CDR2: ENHRY, SYGVKD. The CDR3 loop is CATRTGTYEQYF. The CDR3, as DNA: TGTGCCACCCGGACAGGAACCTACGAGCAGTACTTC.

This clone was counted only a few times. The CDR3 DNA reads TGTGCCAGCAGAGGACTAGTCGGCACCTACGAGCAGTACTTC. It is translated as CASRGLVGTYEQYF. The chain combines TRBV28 with TRBJ2-7, with 7 bases fitting TRBD2. V shed 6 bases and J 2 bases; nucleotides not matched to a gene: 7. Germline CDR1 and CDR2: MDHEN and SYDVKM. CDR3 length: 14 amino acids.